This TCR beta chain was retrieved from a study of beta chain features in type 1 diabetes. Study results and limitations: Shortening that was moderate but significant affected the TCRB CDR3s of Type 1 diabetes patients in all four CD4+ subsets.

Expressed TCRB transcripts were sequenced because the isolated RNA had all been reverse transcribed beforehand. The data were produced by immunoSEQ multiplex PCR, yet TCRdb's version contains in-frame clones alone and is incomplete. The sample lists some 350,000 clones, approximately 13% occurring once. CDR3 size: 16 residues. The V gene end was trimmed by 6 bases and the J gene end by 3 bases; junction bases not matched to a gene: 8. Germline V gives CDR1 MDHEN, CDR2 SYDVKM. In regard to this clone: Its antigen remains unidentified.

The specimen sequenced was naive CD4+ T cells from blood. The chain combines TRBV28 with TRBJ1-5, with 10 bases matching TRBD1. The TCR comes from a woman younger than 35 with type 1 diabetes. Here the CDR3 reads CASSPPGQGYNQPQHF. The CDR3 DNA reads TGTGCCAGCAGCCCTCCGGGACAGGGGTACAATCAGCCCCAGCATTTT.